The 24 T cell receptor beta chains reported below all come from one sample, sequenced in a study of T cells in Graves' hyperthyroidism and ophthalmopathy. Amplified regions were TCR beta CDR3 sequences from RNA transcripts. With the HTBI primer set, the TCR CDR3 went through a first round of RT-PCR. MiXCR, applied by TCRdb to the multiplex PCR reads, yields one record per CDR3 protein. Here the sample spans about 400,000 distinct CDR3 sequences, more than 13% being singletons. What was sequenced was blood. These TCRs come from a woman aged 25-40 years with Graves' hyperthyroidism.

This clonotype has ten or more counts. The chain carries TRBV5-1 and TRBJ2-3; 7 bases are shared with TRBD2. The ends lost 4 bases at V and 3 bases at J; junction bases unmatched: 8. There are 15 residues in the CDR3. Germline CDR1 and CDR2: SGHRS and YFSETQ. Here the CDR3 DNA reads TGCGCCAGCAGCAGAACTAGCGACCCAACAGATACGCAGTATTTT. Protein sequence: CASSRTSDPTDTQYF. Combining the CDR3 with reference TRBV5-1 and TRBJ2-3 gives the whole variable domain KAGVTQTPRYLIKTRGQQVTLSCSPISGHRSVSWYQQTPGQGLQFLFEYFSETQRNKGNFPGRFSGRQFSNSRSEMNVSTLELGDSALYLCASSRTSDPTDTQYFGPGTRLTVL.

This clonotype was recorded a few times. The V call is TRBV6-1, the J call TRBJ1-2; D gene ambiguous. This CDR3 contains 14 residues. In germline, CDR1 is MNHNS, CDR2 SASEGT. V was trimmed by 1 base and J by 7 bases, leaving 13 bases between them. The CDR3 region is CASSEGSRARGYTF. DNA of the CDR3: TGTGCCAGCAGTGAAGGGTCAAGGGCTCGTGGCTACACCTTC.

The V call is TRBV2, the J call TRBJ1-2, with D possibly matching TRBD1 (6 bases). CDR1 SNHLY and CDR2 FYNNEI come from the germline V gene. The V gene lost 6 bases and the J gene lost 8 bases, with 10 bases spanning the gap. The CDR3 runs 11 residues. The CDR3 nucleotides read TGTGCCAGCAGGGGGACAATGGGCTACACCTTC. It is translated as CASRGTMGYTF.

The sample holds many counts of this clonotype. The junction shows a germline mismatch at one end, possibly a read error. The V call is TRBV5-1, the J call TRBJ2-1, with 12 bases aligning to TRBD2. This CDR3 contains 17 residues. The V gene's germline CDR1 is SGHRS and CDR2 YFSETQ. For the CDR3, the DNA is TGCGCCAGCAGCCTGACTAGCGGGAGTGGGTCCTACCATGAGCAGTTCTTC. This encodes CASSLTSGSGSYHEQFF.

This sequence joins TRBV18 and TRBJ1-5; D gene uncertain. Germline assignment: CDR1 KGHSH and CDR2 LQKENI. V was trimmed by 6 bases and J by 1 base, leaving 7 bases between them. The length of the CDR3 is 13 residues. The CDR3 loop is CASSKQSNQPQHF. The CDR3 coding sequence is TGTGCCAGCTCTAAACAGAGCAATCAGCCCCAGCATTTT.

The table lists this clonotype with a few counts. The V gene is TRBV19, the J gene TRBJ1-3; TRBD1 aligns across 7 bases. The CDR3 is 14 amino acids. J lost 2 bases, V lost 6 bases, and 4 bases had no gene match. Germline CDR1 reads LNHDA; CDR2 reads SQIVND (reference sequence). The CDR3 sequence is CASSLGTAGNTIYF. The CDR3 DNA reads TGTGCCAGTAGCCTGGGGACAGCTGGAAACACCATATATTTT.

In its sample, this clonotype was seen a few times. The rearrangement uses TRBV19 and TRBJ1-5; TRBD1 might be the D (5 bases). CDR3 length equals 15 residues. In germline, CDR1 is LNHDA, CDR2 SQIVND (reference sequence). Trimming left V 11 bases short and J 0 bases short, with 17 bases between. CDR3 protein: CAARDGRYSNQPQHF. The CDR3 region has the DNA TGTGCCGCAAGGGACGGCCGATATAGCAATCAGCCCCAGCATTTT. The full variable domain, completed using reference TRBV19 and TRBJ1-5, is DGGITQSPKYLFRKEGQNVTLSCEQNLNHDAMYWYRQDPGQGLRLIYYSQIVNDFQKGDIAEGYSVSREKKESFPLTVTSAQKNPTAFYLCAARDGRYSNQPQHFGDGTRLSIL.

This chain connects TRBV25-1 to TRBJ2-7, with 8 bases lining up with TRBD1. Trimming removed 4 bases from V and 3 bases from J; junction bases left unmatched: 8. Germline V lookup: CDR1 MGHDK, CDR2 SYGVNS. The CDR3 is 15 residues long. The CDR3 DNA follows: TGTGCCAGCAGTGCCGGACAGGGAAAGGACTACGAGCAGTACTTC. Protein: CASSAGQGKDYEQYF.

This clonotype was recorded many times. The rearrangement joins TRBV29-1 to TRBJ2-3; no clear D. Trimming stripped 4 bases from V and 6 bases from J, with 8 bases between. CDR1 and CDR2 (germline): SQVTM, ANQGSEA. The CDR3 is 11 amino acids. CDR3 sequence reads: CSVGFFDTQYF. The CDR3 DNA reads TGCAGCGTTGGCTTCTTTGATACGCAGTATTTT.

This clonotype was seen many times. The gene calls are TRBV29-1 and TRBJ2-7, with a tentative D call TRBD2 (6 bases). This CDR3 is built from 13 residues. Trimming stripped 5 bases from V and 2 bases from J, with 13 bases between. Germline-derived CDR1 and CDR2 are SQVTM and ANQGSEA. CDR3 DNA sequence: TGCAGCGTTTCAGGGACTTCGACCTACGAGCAGTACTTC. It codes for CSVSGTSTYEQYF.

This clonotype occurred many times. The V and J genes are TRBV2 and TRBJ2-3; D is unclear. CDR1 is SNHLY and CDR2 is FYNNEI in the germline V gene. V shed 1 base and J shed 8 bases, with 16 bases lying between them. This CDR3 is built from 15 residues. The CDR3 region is CASSEGTVLVGTQYF. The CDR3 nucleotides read TGTGCCAGCAGTGAAGGGACCGTCTTGGTTGGTACGCAGTATTTT. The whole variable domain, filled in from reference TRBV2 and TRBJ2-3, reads EPEVTQTPSHQVTQMGQEVILRCVPISNHLYFYWYRQILGQKVEFLVSFYNNEISEKSEIFDDQFSVERPDGSNFTLKIRSTKLEDSAMYFCASSEGTVLVGTQYFGPGTRLTVL.

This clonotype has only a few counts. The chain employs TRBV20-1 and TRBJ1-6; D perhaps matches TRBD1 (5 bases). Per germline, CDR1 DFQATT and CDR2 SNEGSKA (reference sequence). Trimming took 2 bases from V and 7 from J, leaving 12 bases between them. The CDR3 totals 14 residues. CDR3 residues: CSARQGTVNSPLHF. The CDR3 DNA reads TGCAGTGCTAGACAAGGGACGGTAAATTCACCCCTCCACTTT.

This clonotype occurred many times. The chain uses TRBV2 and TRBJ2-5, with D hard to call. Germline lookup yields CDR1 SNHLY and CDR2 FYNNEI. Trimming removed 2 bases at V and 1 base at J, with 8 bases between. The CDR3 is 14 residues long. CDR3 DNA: TGTGCCAGCAGTGAAACGACCCTCCAAGAGACCCAGTACTTC. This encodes CASSETTLQETQYF.

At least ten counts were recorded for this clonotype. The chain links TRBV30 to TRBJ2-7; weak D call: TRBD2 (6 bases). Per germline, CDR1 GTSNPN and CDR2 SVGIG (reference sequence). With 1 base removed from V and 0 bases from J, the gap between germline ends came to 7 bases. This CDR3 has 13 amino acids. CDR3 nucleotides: TGTGCCTGGAGTGCGGGACTCTCCTACGAGCAGTACTTC. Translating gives CAWSAGLSYEQYF. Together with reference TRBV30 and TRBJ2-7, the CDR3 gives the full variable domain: SQTIHQWPATLVQPVGSPLSLECTVEGTSNPNLYWYRQAAGRGLQLLFYSVGIGQISSEVPQNLSASRPQDRQFILSSKKLLLSDSGFYLCAWSAGLSYEQYFGPGTRLTVT.

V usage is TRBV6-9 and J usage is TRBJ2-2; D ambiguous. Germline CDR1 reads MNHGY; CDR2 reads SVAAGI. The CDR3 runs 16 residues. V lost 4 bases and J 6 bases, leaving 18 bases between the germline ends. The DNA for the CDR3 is TGTGCCAGCAGTTCGGGCCCCTCGACCCTGGCCGGGGAGCTGTTTTTT. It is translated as CASSSGPSTLAGELFF.

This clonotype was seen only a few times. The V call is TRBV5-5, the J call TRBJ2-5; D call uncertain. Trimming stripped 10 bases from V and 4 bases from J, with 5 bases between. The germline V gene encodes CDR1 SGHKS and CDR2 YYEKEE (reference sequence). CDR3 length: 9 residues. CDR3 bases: TGTGCCCCGGGAGAGACCCAGTACTTC. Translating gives CAPGETQYF.

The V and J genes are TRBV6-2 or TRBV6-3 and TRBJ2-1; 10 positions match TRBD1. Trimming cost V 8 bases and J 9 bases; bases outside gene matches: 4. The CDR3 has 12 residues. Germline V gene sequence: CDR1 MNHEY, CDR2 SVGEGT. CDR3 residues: CASDRGRFEQFF. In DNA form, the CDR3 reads TGTGCCAGCGACAGGGGGCGCTTTGAGCAGTTCTTC.

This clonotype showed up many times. CDR3 amino acids: CSAWTSGRVDEQFF. Written as DNA, the CDR3 is TGCAGTGCTTGGACTAGCGGGAGGGTGGATGAGCAGTTCTTC. This rearrangement joins TRBV20-1 to TRBJ2-1, with TRBD2 identical over 15 bases. This CDR3 is built from 14 residues. Trimming at V came to 5 bases and at J to 8 bases, leaving 4 bases not matched to a gene. Germline V gives CDR1 DFQATT, CDR2 SNEGSKA (reference sequence).

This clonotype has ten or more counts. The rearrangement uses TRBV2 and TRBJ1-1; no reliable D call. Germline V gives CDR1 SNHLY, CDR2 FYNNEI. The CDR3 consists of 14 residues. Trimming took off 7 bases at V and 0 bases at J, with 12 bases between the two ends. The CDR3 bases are TGTGCCAGCACCCAACATGTGATGAACACTGAAGCTTTCTTT. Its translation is CASTQHVMNTEAFF.

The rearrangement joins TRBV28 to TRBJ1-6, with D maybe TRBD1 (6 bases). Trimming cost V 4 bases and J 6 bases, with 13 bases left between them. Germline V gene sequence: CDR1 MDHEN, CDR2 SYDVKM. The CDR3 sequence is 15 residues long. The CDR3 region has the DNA TGTGCCAGCAGTTCAAACAAAGGGGGTAATTCACCCCTCCACTTT. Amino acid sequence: CASSSNKGGNSPLHF.

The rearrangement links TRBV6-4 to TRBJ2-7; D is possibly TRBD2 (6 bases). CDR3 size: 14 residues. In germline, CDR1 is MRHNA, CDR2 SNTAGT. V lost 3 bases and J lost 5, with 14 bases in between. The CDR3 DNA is TGTGCCAGCAGTGAGACAGCGTGGGGGGACGAGCAGTACTTC. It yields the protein CASSETAWGDEQYF.

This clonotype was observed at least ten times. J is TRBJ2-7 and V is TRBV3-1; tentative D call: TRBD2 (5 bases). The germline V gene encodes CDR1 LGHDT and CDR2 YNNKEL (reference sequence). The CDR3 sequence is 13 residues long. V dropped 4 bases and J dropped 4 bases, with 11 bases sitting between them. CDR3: CASSPPGRYEQYF. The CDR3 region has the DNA TGTGCCAGCAGCCCCCCGGGAAGATACGAGCAGTACTTC.

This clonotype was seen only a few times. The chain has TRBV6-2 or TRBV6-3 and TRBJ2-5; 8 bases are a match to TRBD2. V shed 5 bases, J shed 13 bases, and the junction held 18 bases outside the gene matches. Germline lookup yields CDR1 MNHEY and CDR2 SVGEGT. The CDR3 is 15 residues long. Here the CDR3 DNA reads TGTGCCAGCAGTGCCGACAGTCCGGGACTAGGGTCCAGGTACTTC. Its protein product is CASSADSPGLGSRYF.

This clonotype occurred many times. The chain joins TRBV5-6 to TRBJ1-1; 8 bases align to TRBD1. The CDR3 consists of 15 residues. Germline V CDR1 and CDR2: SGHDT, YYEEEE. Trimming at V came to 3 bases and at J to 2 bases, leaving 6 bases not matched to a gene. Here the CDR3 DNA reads TGTGCCAGCAGCTGGACAGGGCAACCAAACACTGAAGCTTTCTTT. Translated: CASSWTGQPNTEAFF.